This TCR beta chain was sequenced for a study of T cells in Graves' hyperthyroidism and ophthalmopathy. Using RNA transcripts as the source, TCR beta CDR3 regions were amplified. First-round RT-PCR with HTBI primers amplified the TCR CDR3 region. Via MiXCR, TCRdb re-called the multiplex PCR reads, giving one row per CDR3 protein. The data show around 350,000 distinct CDR3 sequences, with about 18% seen just once and about 3.7% held by the top ten. The length of the CDR3 is 14 residues. V is TRBV12-3 or TRBV12-4 and J is TRBJ2-5; D is perhaps TRBD2 (5 bases). The J call is in doubt because the DNA end fits TRBJ2-7 better. The clonotype was recovered from a young woman with Graves' hyperthyroidism. The source material was blood. The CDR3, as DNA: TGTGCCAGCAGCCAAGACCGCGGGTTGAGCGAGCAGTACTTC. Amino acid sequence: CASSQDRGLSEQYF.